The source of this T cell receptor beta chain is a study of OX40 agonist ivuxolimab in advanced cancers. This CDR3 region has 13 residues. V lost 7 bases to trimming and J lost 6 bases, with 13 bases between them. Germline loops: CDR1 MDHEN, CDR2 SYDVKM. The repertoire was sequenced with immunoSEQ multiplex PCR; TCRdb's copy has only in-frame clones and lacks some. Of over 50,000 clones in the sample, approximately 85% were seen once. The clonotype was recovered from an adult with an advanced solid tumor such as melanoma, head and neck, liver or kidney cancer. J is TRBJ1-5 and V is TRBV28; D ambiguous. Sequencing used CD4+ or CD8+ T cells sorted from blood, obtained in a trial of the OX40 agonist ivuxolimab. The CDR3 sequence: CASTRAMGQPQHF. In DNA, the CDR3 is TGTGCCAGCACCCGAGCGATGGGTCAGCCCCAGCATTTT.